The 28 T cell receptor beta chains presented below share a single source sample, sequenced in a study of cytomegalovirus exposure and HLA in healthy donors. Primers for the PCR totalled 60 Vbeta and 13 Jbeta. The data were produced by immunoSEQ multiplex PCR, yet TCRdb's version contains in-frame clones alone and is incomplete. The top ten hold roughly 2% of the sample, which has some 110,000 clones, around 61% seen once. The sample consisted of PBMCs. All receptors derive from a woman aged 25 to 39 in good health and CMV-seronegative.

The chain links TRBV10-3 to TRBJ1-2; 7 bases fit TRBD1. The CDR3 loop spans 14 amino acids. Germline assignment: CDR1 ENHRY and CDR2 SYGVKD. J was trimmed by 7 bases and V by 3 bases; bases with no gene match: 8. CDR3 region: CAISDPVGGSGYTF. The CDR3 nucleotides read TGTGCCATCAGTGACCCGGTAGGGGGCTCTGGCTACACCTTC.

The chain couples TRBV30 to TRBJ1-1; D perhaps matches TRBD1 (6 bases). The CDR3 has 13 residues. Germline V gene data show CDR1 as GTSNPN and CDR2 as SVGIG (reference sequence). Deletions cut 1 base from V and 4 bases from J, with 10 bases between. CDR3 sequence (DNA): TGTGCCTGGAGTGCCGGGACACCCACTGAAGCTTTCTTT. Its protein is CAWSAGTPTEAFF.

CDR3 DNA: TGTGCCAGCCACAAGGGGGACCGTTCCTACGAGCAGTACTTC. It yields the protein CASHKGDRSYEQYF. The chain employs TRBV6-5 and TRBJ2-7; maybe TRBD1 (6 bases). Germline CDR1 reads MNHEY; CDR2 reads SVGAGI. V was clipped by 8 bases and J by 1 base, with 15 bases between them. The CDR3 contains 14 residues.

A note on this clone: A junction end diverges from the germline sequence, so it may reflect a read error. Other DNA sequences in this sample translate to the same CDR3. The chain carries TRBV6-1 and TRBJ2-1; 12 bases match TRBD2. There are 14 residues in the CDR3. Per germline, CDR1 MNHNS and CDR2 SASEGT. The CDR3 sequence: CASSDLLAGGQSVF. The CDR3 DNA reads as TGTGCCAGCAGTGACCTTCTAGCGGGAGGGCAAAGTGTCTTC.

CDR3 protein: CASARGETQYF. CDR3 DNA sequence: TGTGCCAGCGCTAGGGGGGAGACCCAGTACTTC. The gene calls are TRBV2 and TRBJ2-5, with a possible D match to TRBD1 (6 bases). The V end lost 8 bases, the J end lost 5 bases, and 9 bases lay between the germline ends. CDR1 is SNHLY and CDR2 is FYNNEI in the germline V gene. The CDR3 has 11 residues.

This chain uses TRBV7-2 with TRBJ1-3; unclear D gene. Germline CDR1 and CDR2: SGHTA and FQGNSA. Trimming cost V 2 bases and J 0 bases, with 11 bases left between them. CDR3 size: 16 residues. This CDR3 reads CASSLSVGSSGNTIYF. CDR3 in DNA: TGTGCCAGCAGCTTAAGCGTAGGGAGCTCTGGAAACACCATATATTTT.

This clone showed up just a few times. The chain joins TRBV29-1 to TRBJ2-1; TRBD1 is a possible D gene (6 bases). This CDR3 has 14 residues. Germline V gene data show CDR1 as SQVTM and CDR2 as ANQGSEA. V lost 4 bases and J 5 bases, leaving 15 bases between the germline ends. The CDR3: CSVGLGGEHNEQFF. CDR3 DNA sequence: TGCAGCGTTGGGTTAGGGGGAGAGCACAATGAGCAGTTCTTC.

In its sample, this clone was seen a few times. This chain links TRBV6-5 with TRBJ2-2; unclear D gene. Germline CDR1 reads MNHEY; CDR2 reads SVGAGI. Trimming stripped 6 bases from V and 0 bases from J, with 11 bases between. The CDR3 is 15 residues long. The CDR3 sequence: CASRKSLPNTGELFF. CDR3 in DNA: TGTGCCAGCAGGAAATCGCTACCGAACACCGGGGAGCTGTTTTTT.

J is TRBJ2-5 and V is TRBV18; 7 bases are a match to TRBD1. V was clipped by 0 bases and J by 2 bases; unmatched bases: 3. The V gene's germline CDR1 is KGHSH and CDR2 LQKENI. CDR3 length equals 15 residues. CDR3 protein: CASSPPGQWQETQYF. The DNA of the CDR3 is TGTGCCAGCTCACCACCGGGACAGTGGCAAGAGACCCAGTACTTC.

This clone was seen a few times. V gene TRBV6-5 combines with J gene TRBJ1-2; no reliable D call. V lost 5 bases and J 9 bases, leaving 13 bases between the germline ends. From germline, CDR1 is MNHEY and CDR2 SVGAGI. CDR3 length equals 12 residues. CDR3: CASSESSGSYTF. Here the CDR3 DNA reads TGTGCCAGCAGTGAGTCATCGGGGAGCTACACCTTC.

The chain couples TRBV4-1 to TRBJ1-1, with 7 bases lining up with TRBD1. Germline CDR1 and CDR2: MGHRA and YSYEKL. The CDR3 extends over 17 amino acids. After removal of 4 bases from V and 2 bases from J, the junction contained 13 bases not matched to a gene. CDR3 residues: CASSPGQRREKNTEAFF. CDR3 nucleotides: TGCGCCAGCAGCCCGGGACAGCGGAGGGAAAAAAACACTGAAGCTTTCTTT.

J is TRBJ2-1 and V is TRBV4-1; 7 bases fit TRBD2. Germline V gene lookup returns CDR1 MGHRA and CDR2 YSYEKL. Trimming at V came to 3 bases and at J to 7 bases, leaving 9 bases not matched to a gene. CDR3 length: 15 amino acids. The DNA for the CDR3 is TGCGCCAGCAGCCAGGGCTCCGGCGGGAGTAATGAGCAGTTCTTC. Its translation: CASSQGSGGSNEQFF.

The CDR3 spells CASSETSGSPDTQYF. The CDR3 DNA reads as TGTGCCAGCAGCGAGACTAGCGGGAGCCCAGATACGCAGTATTTT. V usage is TRBV2 and J usage is TRBJ2-3; 12 nucleotides agree with TRBD2. This CDR3 region has 15 residues. With V trimmed by 6 bases and J by 4 bases, 5 bases remained unmatched. Per the germline V gene, CDR1 is SNHLY and CDR2 is FYNNEI.

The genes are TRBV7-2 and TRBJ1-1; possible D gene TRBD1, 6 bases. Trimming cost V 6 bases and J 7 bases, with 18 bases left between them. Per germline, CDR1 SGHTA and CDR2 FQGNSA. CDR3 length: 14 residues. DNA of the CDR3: TGTGCCAGCAGTTCTTTGGGGGCCGGGCTTGAAGCTTTCTTT. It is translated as CASSSLGAGLEAFF. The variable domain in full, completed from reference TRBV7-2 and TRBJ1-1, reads GAGVSQSPSNKVTEKGKDVELRCDPISGHTALYWYRQSLGQGLEFLIYFQGNSAPDKSGLPSDRFSAERTGGSVSTLTIQRTQQEDSAVYLCASSSLGAGLEAFFGQGTRLTVV.

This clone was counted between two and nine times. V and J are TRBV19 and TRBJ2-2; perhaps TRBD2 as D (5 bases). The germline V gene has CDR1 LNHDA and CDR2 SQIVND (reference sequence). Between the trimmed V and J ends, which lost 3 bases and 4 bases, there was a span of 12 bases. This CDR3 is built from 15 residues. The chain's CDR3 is CASSIPGKGTGELFF. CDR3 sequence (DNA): TGTGCCAGTAGTATCCCCGGGAAAGGCACCGGGGAGCTGTTTTTT.

CDR3 sequence reads: CASSPPRRGRTEAFF. CDR3 coding DNA: TGTGCCAGTAGTCCCCCCCGCAGGGGGCGTACTGAAGCTTTCTTT. V and J are TRBV19 and TRBJ1-1, with 8 nucleotides matching TRBD1. J gave up 5 bases and V 5 bases, and 10 bases lay outside the gene matches. This CDR3 comprises 15 residues. The germline V gene encodes CDR1 LNHDA and CDR2 SQIVND (reference sequence).

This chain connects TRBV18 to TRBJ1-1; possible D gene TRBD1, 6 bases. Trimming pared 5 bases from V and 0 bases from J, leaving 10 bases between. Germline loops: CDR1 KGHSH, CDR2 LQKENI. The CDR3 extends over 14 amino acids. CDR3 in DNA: TGTGCCAGCTCAGGACAGTCCATGAACACTGAAGCTTTCTTT. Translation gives CASSGQSMNTEAFF. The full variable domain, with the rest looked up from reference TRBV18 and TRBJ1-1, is NAGVMQNPRHLVRRRGQEARLRCSPMKGHSHVYWYRQLPEEGLKFMVYLQKENIIDESGMPKERFSAEFPKEGPSILRIQQVVRGDSAAYFCASSGQSMNTEAFFGQGTRLTVV.

CDR3 protein: CASSWEGGANVLTF. The CDR3 nucleotides are TGTGCCAGCAGTTGGGAGGGAGGGGCCAACGTCCTGACTTTC. This chain links TRBV28 with TRBJ2-6; 7 bases map to TRBD2. Germline CDR1 reads MDHEN; CDR2 reads SYDVKM. With V trimmed by 4 bases and J by 4 bases, 1 base remained unmatched. The CDR3 totals 14 residues.

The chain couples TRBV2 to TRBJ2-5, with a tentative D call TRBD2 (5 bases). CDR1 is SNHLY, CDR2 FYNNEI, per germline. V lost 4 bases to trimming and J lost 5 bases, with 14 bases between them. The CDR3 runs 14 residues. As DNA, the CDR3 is TGTGCCAGCAGTGCGGGATCCTTTGGGGAGACCCAGTACTTC. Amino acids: CASSAGSFGETQYF.

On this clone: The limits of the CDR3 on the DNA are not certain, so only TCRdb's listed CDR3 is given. The chain's CDR3 is CASSKVGQGTDTQYF. The chain is built from TRBV21-1 and TRBJ2-3; the DNA was not compared with TRBD1, the D call given in the table. TRBV21-1 is an annotated pseudogene. Including both end residues, the CDR3 is 15 amino acids long.

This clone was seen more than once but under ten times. The CDR3 loop reads CASSQERGGPNEQFF. Here the CDR3 DNA reads TGTGCCAGCAGCCAAGAACGGGGTGGCCCCAATGAGCAGTTCTTC. V usage is TRBV4-2 and J usage is TRBJ2-1, with D perhaps matching TRBD2 (5 bases). The V end lost 0 bases, the J end lost 6 bases, and 12 bases lay between the germline ends. There are 15 residues in the CDR3. The germline V gene encodes CDR1 LGHNA and CDR2 YNFKEQ.

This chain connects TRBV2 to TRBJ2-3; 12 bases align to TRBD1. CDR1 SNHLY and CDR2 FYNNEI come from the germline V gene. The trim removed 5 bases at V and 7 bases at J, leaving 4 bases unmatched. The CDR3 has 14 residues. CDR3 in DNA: TGTGCCAGCAGTCCGGGACAGGGGGCGAATACGCAGTATTTT. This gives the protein CASSPGQGANTQYF. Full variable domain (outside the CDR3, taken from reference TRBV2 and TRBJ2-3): EPEVTQTPSHQVTQMGQEVILRCVPISNHLYFYWYRQILGQKVEFLVSFYNNEISEKSEIFDDQFSVERPDGSNFTLKIRSTKLEDSAMYFCASSPGQGANTQYFGPGTRLTVL.

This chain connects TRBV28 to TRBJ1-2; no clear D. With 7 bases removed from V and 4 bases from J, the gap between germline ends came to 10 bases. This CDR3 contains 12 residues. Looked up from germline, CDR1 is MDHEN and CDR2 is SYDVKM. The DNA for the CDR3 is TGTGCCAGCAACGCGGTTGCCTATGGCTACACCTTC. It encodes CASNAVAYGYTF.

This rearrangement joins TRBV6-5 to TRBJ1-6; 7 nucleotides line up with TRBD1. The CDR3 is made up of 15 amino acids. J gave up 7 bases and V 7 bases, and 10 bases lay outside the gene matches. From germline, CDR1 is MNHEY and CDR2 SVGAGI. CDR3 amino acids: CASTAGTAWNSPLHF. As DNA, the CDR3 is TGTGCCAGCACCGCCGGGACAGCTTGGAATTCACCCCTCCACTTT.

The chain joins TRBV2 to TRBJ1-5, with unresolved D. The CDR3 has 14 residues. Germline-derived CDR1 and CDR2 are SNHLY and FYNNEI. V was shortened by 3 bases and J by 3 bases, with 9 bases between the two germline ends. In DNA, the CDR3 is TGTGCCAGCAGTGACCTCCAGGACAATCAGCCCCAGCATTTT. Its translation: CASSDLQDNQPQHF.

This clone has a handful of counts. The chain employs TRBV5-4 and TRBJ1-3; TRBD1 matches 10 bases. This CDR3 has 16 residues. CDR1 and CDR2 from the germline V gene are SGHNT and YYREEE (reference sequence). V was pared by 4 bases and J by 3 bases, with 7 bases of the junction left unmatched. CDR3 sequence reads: CASSIRQGALGNTIYF. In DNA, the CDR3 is TGTGCCAGCAGCATTAGACAGGGGGCGCTTGGAAACACCATATATTTT.

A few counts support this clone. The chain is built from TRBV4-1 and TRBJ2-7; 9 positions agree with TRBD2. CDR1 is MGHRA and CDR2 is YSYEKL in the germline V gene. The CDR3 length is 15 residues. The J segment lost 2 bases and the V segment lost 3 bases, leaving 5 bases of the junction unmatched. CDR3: CASSHGLATPYEQYF. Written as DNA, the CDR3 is TGCGCCAGCAGCCACGGACTAGCGACACCCTACGAGCAGTACTTC.

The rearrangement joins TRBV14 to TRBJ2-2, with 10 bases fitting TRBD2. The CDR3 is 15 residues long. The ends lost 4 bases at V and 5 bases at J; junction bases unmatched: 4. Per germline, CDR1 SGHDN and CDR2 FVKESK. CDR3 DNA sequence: TGTGCCAGCAGCCGGACTAGCGGAGGGACCGGGGAGCTGTTTTTT. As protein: CASSRTSGGTGELFF.